These 16 T cell receptor beta chains share one sample of origin, sequenced in a study of OX40 agonist ivuxolimab in advanced cancers. The table came from immunoSEQ multiplex PCR; TCRdb's copy has only in-frame clones and leaves some out. The profile covers 30,000 to 45,000 clones, with about 70% appearing a single time and less than 20% taken by the ten largest. This specimen consisted of CD4+ or CD8+ T cells sorted from blood, obtained in a trial of the OX40 agonist ivuxolimab. These receptors were obtained from an adult with an advanced solid tumor such as melanoma, head and neck, liver or kidney cancer.

The J gene is TRBJ1-1, the V gene TRBV9; 7 bases align to TRBD1. The CDR3 extends over 14 amino acids. V shed 6 bases, J shed 1 base, and the junction held 6 bases outside the gene matches. From germline, CDR1 is SGDLS and CDR2 YYNGEE. The chain's CDR3 is CASKIQGGNTEAFF. In DNA form, the CDR3 reads TGTGCCAGCAAGATCCAGGGGGGGAACACTGAAGCTTTCTTT.

V and J are TRBV28 and TRBJ1-1; the D gene is possibly TRBD1 (6 bases). The germline V gene encodes CDR1 MDHEN and CDR2 SYDVKM. CDR3 size: 12 residues. Trimming cost V 11 bases and J 0 bases, with 10 bases left between them. In DNA, the CDR3 is TGTGCCGGGGGGCTTATGAACACTGAAGCTTTCTTT. It translates to CAGGLMNTEAFF.

The table lists this clone with a few counts. This chain connects TRBV4-1 to TRBJ2-3; 8 positions match TRBD1. This CDR3 contains 17 residues. V lost 3 bases to trimming and J lost 2 bases; unmatched junction nucleotides: 10. The germline V gene encodes CDR1 MGHRA and CDR2 YSYEKL. The CDR3 nucleotides are TGCGCCAGCAGCCACCGCGACAGGGACAGGATCACAGATACGCAGTATTTT. The encoded protein is CASSHRDRDRITDTQYF.

V is TRBV2 and J is TRBJ1-5; no clear D gene. Germline CDR1 SNHLY, CDR2 FYNNEI. The CDR3 is 14 residues long. Trimming shortened V by 7 bases and J by 10 bases, and 20 bases separated the two germline ends. CDR3 coding DNA: TGTGCCAGCAAGTTAGAGGGCGGACCGAACCCCCAGCATTTT. Translation: CASKLEGGPNPQHF.

This chain connects TRBV19 to TRBJ1-6; D gene ambiguous. CDR3 size: 16 residues. Trimming pared 6 bases from V and 0 bases from J, leaving 12 bases between. CDR1 LNHDA and CDR2 SQIVND come from the germline V gene (reference sequence). Here the CDR3 DNA reads TGTGCCAGTAGCGGGGTAGGAAGCTCCTATAATTCACCCCTCCACTTT. Its translation: CASSGVGSSYNSPLHF.

This chain joins TRBV19 and TRBJ1-2; 8 bases fit TRBD1. CDR3 length: 16 residues. The ends lost 4 bases at V and 2 bases at J; junction bases unmatched: 9. The germline V gene has CDR1 LNHDA and CDR2 SQIVND (reference sequence). The CDR3: CASSTAPGQENYGYTF. CDR3 sequence (DNA): TGTGCCAGTAGTACCGCACCGGGACAGGAAAACTATGGCTACACCTTC. Full variable domain (missing parts from reference TRBV19 and TRBJ1-2): DGGITQSPKYLFRKEGQNVTLSCEQNLNHDAMYWYRQDPGQGLRLIYYSQIVNDFQKGDIAEGYSVSREKKESFPLTVTSAQKNPTAFYLCASSTAPGQENYGYTFGSGTRLTVV.

The table lists this clone with a count of one. This chain connects TRBV30 to TRBJ2-7, with D uncertain. V lost 0 bases, J lost 2 bases, and 8 bases lay in between. Per the germline V gene, CDR1 is GTSNPN and CDR2 is SVGIG (reference sequence). The CDR3 extends over 13 amino acids. Here the CDR3 reads CAWSVSRAYEQYF. The CDR3 DNA reads TGTGCCTGGAGTGTAAGCAGAGCCTACGAGCAGTACTTC.

This clone was seen a few times. In nucleotides, the CDR3 is TGTGCCAGCAGTGAGGGCACCGGCGGAAACACCATATATTTT. This sequence encodes CASSEGTGGNTIYF. The chain carries TRBV6-1 and TRBJ1-3; no clear D gene. CDR1 is MNHNS and CDR2 is SASEGT in the germline V gene. The ends were cut back, 3 bases at V and 4 bases at J, with 10 bases in the middle. This CDR3 region has 14 residues.

The chain recombines TRBV5-4 with TRBJ2-3, with 7 bases matching TRBD1. The ends lost 9 bases at V and 1 base at J; junction bases unmatched: 5. The CDR3 covers 13 residues. Germline V gene lookup returns CDR1 SGHNT and CDR2 YYREEE (reference sequence). CDR3 bases: TGTGCCAACGGACAGGCTGGCACAGATACGCAGTATTTT. Protein sequence: CANGQAGTDTQYF.

The CDR3 sequence is CASIEGQRGGYTF. Here the CDR3 DNA reads TGTGCCAGTATCGAAGGGCAAAGAGGTGGCTACACCTTC. The rearrangement joins TRBV19 to TRBJ1-2; D unresolved. V lost 7 bases and J 7 bases, leaving 16 bases between the germline ends. In germline, CDR1 is LNHDA, CDR2 SQIVND (reference sequence). This CDR3 contains 13 residues.

The sample holds a few counts of this clone. The chain joins TRBV15 to TRBJ2-3, with a tentative D call TRBD2 (6 bases). The length of the CDR3 is 16 residues. Trimming cost V 4 bases and J 2 bases, with 16 bases left between them. The germline V gene encodes CDR1 LNHNV and CDR2 YYDKDF (reference sequence). CDR3 sequence (DNA): TGTGCCACCAGCACCGGGGACTCACAAAACACAGATACGCAGTATTTT. Encoded protein: CATSTGDSQNTDTQYF.

V is TRBV18 and J is TRBJ1-6; 7 nucleotides match TRBD1. The J segment lost 5 bases and the V segment lost 3 bases, leaving 4 bases of the junction unmatched. Germline V gene lookup returns CDR1 KGHSH and CDR2 LQKENI. CDR3 length: 15 amino acids. CDR3 bases: TGTGCCAGCTCACCCGGGACAGCAAATAATTCACCCCTCCACTTT. It specifies CASSPGTANNSPLHF.

The chain employs TRBV19 and TRBJ2-7, with TRBD2 identical over 12 bases. Germline lookup yields CDR1 LNHDA and CDR2 SQIVND (reference sequence). J gave up 1 base and V 6 bases, and 4 bases lay outside the gene matches. The CDR3 has 15 residues. This chain's CDR3 is CASSPLAGGSYEQYF. In DNA, the CDR3 is TGTGCCAGTAGCCCACTAGCGGGGGGTTCCTACGAGCAGTACTTC.

J is TRBJ2-3 and V is TRBV7-9; 7 nucleotides line up with TRBD1. The CDR3 runs 15 residues. CDR1 and CDR2 (germline): SEHNR, FQNEAQ (reference sequence). The junction had 9 bases not matched to a gene; V was cut back by 3 bases and J by 6 bases. CDR3 nucleotide sequence: TGTGCCAGCAGCTTTCGGGGACAGACGATCGATACGCAGTATTTT. It is translated as CASSFRGQTIDTQYF.

V is TRBV5-1 and J is TRBJ2-5; unclear D gene. There are 14 residues in the CDR3. The V end was cut by 0 bases, the J end by 3 bases, with 9 bases between. Germline V gene lookup returns CDR1 SGHRS and CDR2 YFSETQ. The CDR3 nucleotides read TGCGCCAGCAGCTTGGTTCGGGTAGAAGAGACCCAGTACTTC. This sequence encodes CASSLVRVEETQYF.

This sequence joins TRBV9 and TRBJ1-4; a weak D match, TRBD1 (6 bases). This CDR3 has 15 amino acids. Germline CDR1 and CDR2: SGDLS and YYNGEE. Trimming shortened V by 3 bases and J by 0 bases, and 9 bases separated the two germline ends. In nucleotides, the CDR3 is TGTGCCAGCAGCGCAACAGGGTCAACTAATGAAAAACTGTTTTTT. Encoded protein: CASSATGSTNEKLFF.